Included here is one TCR beta chain sequence, with context. Its antigen is still unknown. This entry comes from a study of OX40 agonist ivuxolimab in advanced cancers. The CDR3 runs to 13 residues. Germline V gene data show CDR1 as SNHLY and CDR2 as FYNNEI. V gave up 7 bases and J gave up 1 base, with 10 bases separating them. The method was immunoSEQ multiplex PCR; TCRdb's version includes in-frame clones alone and lacks a portion of them. The table records tens of thousands of clones, around 81% of them present only once. General observations from the study: Low normalized clonal expansion also occurred in some nonresponding patients. Researchers did not establish what antigens the expanded peripheral T cells target.

The rearrangement joins TRBV2 to TRBJ2-5, with D perhaps TRBD1 or TRBD2 (6 bases each). Material: CD4+ or CD8+ T cells sorted from blood, obtained in a trial of the OX40 agonist ivuxolimab. This sequence originates from an adult with an advanced solid tumor such as melanoma, head and neck, liver or kidney cancer. This chain's CDR3 is CASNPGAQETQYF. Here the CDR3 DNA reads TGTGCCAGCAACCCGGGGGCCCAAGAGACCCAGTACTTC.